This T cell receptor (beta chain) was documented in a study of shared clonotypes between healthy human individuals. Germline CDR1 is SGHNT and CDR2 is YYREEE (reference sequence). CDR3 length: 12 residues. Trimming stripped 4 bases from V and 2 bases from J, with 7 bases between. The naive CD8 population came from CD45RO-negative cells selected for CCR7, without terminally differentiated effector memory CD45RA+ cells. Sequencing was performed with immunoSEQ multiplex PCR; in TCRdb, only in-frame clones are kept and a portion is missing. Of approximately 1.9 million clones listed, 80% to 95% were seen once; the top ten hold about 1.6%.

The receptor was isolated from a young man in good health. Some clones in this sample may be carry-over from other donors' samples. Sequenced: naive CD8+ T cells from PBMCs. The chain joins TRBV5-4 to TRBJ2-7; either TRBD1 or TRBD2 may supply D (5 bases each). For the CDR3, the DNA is TGTGCCAGCAGCGGGGGAGCCTACGAGCAGTACTTC. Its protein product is CASSGGAYEQYF.